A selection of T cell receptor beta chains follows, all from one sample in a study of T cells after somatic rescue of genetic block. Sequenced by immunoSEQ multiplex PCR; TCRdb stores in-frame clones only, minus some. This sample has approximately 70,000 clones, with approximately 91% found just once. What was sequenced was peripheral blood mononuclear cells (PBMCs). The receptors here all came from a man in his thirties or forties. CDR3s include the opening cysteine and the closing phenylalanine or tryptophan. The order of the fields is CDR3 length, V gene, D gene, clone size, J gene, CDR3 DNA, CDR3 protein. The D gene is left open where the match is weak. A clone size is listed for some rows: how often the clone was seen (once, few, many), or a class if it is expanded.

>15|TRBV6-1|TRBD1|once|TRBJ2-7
TGTGCCAGCAGTGAGCGCCCGGGACAGGTTTCCGAGCAGTACTTC
CASSERPGQVSEQYF
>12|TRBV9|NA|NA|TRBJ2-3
TGTGCCAGCAGCGGACGCACAGATACGCAGTATTTT
CASSGRTDTQYF
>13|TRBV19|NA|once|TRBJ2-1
TGTGCCAGTAGTATAATACAAGGGAATGAGCAGTTCTTC
CASSIIQGNEQFF
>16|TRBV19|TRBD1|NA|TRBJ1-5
TGTGCCAGTAACCCCACGAACAGGGGATCGAATCAGCCCCAGCATTTT
CASNPTNRGSNQPQHF
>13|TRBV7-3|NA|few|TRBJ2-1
TGTGCCAGCAGCTTAGGCCCGGACAATGAGCAGTTCTTC
CASSLGPDNEQFF
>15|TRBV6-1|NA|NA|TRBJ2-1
TGTGCCAGCAGTGATCTGTCGGGTCCAAAGAGTGAGCAGTTCTTC
CASSDLSGPKSEQFF
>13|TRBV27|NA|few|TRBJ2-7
TGTGCCAGCAGTCTGGGCGTGGCCTACGAGCAGTACTTC
CASSLGVAYEQYF
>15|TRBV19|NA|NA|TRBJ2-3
TGTGCCAGTAGCCCCCGCGCAGGGCTGGCAGATACGCAGTATTTT
CASSPRAGLADTQYF
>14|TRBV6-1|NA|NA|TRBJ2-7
TGTGCCAGCAGTGAAGATCACGAAACCTACGAGCAGTACTTC
CASSEDHETYEQYF
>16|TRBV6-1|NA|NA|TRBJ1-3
TGTGCCAGCAGTGAGGATCCCGAAGCCTCTGGAAACACCATATATTTT
CASSEDPEASGNTIYF
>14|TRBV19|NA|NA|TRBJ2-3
TGTGCCAGTAGGATCCCGGGGAGCACAGATACGCAGTATTTT
CASRIPGSTDTQYF
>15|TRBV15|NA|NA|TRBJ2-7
TGTGCCACCAGCAGAGAGGTACGGGGACCCTACGAGCAGTACTTC
CATSREVRGPYEQYF
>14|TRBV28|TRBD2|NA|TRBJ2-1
TGTGCCAGCAGCAGACTAGCGGGGGTTGATGAGCAGTTCTTC
CASSRLAGVDEQFF
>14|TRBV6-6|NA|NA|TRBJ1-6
TGTGCCAGCCGCAAAGGGGACAACGATTCACCCCTCCACTTT
CASRKGDNDSPLHF
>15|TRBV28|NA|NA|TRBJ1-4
TGTGCCAGCAGGCCGGACCGCTCGGGAAGAGGAAAACTGTTTTTT
CASRPDRSGRGKLFF
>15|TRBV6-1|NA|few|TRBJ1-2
TGTGCCAGCCGCGGGTCCAGGCCGCCCTACTATGGCTACACCTTC
CASRGSRPPYYGYTF
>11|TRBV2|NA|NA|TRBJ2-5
TGTGCCAGCAGTCCGCAAGAGACCCAGTACTTC
CASSPQETQYF
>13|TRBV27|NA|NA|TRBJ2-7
TGTGCCAGCAGTTTATCGTCGAGATACGAGCAGTACTTC
CASSLSSRYEQYF
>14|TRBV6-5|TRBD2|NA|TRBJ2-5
TGTGCCAGCAGTCCCCGACTAGCTCAAGAGACCCAGTACTTC
CASSPRLAQETQYF
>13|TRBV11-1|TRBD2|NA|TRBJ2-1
TGTGCCAGCAGCTTAATAGCAGCGGGGGAGGGGTTCTTC
CASSLIAAGEGFF
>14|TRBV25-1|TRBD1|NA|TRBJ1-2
TGTGCCAGCAGTGGGACAGGGAGGGTCTATGGCTACACCTTC
CASSGTGRVYGYTF
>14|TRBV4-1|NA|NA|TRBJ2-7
TGCGCCAGCAGCCAAGTTGCAGAGGCCTACGAGCAGTACTTC
CASSQVAEAYEQYF
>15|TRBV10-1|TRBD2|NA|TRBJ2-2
TGCGCCAGCGGGCTAGCGGGAACGAACACCGGGGAGCTGTTTTTT
CASGLAGTNTGELFF
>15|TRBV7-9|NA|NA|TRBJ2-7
TGTGCCAGCAGCTCGGCCGGGACGGACTCCTACGAGCAGTACTTC
CASSSAGTDSYEQYF
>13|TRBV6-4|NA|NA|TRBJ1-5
TGTGCCAGGGAATCGAGGGAGGGTCAGCCCCAGCATTTT
CARESREGQPQHF
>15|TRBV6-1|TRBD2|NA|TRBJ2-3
TGTGCCAGCAGTGAGGCTAGCGGGGAGGTAGATACGCAGTATTTT
CASSEASGEVDTQYF
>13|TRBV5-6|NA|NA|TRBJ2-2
TGTGCCAGCAGCTTGGACAGGACCGGGGAGCTGTTTTTT
CASSLDRTGELFF
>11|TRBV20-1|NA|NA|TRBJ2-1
TGCAGTGCTAGGGCCGACAATGAGCAGTTCTTC
CSARADNEQFF
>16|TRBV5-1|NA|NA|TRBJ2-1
TGCGCCAGCAGCCCTCCTACAAGTAGCTCCTACAATGAGCAGTTCTTC
CASSPPTSSSYNEQFF
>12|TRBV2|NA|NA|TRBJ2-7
TGTGCCAGCAGGATAGACGCCGTCGGGCAGTACTTC
CASRIDAVGQYF
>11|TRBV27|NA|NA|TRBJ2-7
TGTGCCAGCAGTTTATACTACGAGCAGTACTTC
CASSLYYEQYF
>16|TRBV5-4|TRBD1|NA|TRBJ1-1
TGTGCCAGCAGCCCCCCAGGGGGCCACGAGAACACTGAAGCTTTCTTT
CASSPPGGHENTEAFF
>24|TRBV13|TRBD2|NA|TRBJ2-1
TGTGCCAGCAGCTTAGTCGCGGGGGTACACGAGATGAAGGACGGAGATCGGGGTGTAAATGAGCAGTTCTTC
CASSLVAGVHEMKDGDRGVNEQFF
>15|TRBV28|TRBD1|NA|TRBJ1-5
TGTGCCAGCAGGCCACAGGGGCTGTACAATCAGCCCCAGCATTTT
CASRPQGLYNQPQHF
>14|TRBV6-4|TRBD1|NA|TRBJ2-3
TGTGCCAGCAGTGGACAGGGGAGCGCAGATACGCAGTATTTT
CASSGQGSADTQYF
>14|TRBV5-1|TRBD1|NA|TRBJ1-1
TGCGCCAGCAGCGGAACAGGGGTTGACACTGAAGCTTTCTTT
CASSGTGVDTEAFF
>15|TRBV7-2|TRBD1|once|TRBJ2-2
TGTGCCAGCAGCTTAGCCGGGACAGGGACCGGGGAGCTGTTTTTT
CASSLAGTGTGELFF
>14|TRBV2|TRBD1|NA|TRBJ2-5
TGTGCCAGCAGTGGGACAGGGTCTGTGGAGACCCAGTACTTC
CASSGTGSVETQYF
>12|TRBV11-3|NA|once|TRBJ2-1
TGTGCCAGCAGCGGGAGATTGGATGAGCAGTTCTTC
CASSGRLDEQFF
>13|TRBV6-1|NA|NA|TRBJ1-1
TGTGCCAGCAGTGCGAACGGGAACACTGAAGCTTTCTTT
CASSANGNTEAFF
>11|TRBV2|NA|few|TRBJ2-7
TGTGCCAGCAGTGAGCCATACGAGCAGTACTTC
CASSEPYEQYF
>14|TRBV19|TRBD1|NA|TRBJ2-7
TGTGCCAGTAGTATAGGGGACAGGGCCTACGAGCAGTACTTC
CASSIGDRAYEQYF
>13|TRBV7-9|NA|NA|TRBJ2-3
TGTGCCAGCAGCTTGCCGTTAGCAGGTACGCAGTATTTT
CASSLPLAGTQYF
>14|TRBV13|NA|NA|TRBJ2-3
TGTGCCAGCAGCTTAAAAGGGCCTCAATATACGCAGTATTTT
CASSLKGPQYTQYF
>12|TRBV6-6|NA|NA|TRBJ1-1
TGTGCCAGCAAACGGGGGAACACTGAAGCTTTCTTT
CASKRGNTEAFF
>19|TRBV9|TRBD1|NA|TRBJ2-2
TGTGCCAGCAGCGTGGCTCCGGGACAGCCAATCGTCAACACCGGGGAGCTGTTTTTT
CASSVAPGQPIVNTGELFF
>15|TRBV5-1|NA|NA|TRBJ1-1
TGCGCCAGCAGCCATCGACAAGGACTAAACACTGAAGCTTTCTTT
CASSHRQGLNTEAFF
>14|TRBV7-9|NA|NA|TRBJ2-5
TGTGCCAGCAGCTTAGCCGAGGTCCAAGAGACCCAGTACTTC
CASSLAEVQETQYF
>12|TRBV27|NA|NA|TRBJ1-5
TGTGCCAGCAGTTCAGACCCGCCGCCCCAGCATTTT
CASSSDPPPQHF
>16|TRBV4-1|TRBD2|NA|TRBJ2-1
TGCGCCAGCAGCCAATCTAGCGGGAGCTCCTACAATGAGCAGTTCTTC
CASSQSSGSSYNEQFF
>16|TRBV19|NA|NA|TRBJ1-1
TGTGCCAGTAGTAGACCCCATTACCCCATGAACACTGAAGCTTTCTTT
CASSRPHYPMNTEAFF
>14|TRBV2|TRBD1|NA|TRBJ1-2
TGTGCCAGCAGTGAAGCCAGGGGGGGTGGTGGCTACACCTTC
CASSEARGGGGYTF
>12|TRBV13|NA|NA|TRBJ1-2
TGTGCCAGCAGCCCGGGGGACGATGGCTACACCTTC
CASSPGDDGYTF
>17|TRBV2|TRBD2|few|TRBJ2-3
TGTGCCAGCGCTGAACGAGTAGCGGGAGGGCCTAGGAATACGCAGTATTTT
CASAERVAGGPRNTQYF
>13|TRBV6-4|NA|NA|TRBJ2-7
TGTGCCAGCTCCGGCGGGCCGCGCCAGTCGCAGTACTTC
CASSGGPRQSQYF
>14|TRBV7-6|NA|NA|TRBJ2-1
TGTGCCAGCAAAGGCGGAAGTGCCTACAATGAGCAGTTCTTC
CASKGGSAYNEQFF